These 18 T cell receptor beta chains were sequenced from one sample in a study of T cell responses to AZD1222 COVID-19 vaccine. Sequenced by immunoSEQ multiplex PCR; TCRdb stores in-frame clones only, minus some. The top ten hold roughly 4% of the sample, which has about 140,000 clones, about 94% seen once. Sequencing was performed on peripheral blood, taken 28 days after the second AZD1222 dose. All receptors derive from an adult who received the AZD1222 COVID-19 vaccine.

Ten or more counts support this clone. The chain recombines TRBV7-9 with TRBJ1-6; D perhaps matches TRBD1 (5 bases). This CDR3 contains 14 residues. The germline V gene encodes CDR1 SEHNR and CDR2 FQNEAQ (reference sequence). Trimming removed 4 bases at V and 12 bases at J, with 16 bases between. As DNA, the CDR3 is TGTGCCAGCAGCTCCGGCGGCCTGGGACGACCCCTCCACTTT. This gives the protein CASSSGGLGRPLHF.

CDR3 DNA: TGTGCCAGCAGGCTGACAGGACTCTATGGCTACACCTTC. Translation gives CASRLTGLYGYTF. The chain couples TRBV5-5 to TRBJ1-2; tentative D call: TRBD1 (6 bases). The CDR3 consists of 13 residues. Deletions cut 5 bases from V and 4 bases from J, with 12 bases between. CDR1 and CDR2 from the germline V gene are SGHKS and YYEKEE (reference sequence). The variable domain in full, completed from reference TRBV5-5 and TRBJ1-2, reads DAGVTQSPTHLIKTRGQQVTLRCSPISGHKSVSWYQQVLGQGPQFIFQYYEKEERGRGNFPDRFSARQFPNYSSELNVNALLLGDSALYLCASRLTGLYGYTFGSGTRLTVV.

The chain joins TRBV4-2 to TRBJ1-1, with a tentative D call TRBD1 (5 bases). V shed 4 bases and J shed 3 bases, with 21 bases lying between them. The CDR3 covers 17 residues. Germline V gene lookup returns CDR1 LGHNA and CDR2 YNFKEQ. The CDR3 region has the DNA TGTGCCAGCAGCCCGGGACCTTTCACAATCCCTTACACTGAAGCTTTCTTT. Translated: CASSPGPFTIPYTEAFF.

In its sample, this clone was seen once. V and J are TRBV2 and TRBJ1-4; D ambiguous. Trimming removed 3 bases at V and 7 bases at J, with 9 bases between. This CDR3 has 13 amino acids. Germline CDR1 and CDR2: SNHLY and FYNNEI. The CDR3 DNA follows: TGTGCCAGCAGTGAGATTGGGTTTGAAAAACTGTTTTTT. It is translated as CASSEIGFEKLFF.

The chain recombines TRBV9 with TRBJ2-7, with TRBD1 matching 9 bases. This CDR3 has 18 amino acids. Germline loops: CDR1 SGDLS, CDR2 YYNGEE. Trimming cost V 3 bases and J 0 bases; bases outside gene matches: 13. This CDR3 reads CASSERDRVLGSSYEQYF. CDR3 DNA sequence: TGTGCCAGCAGCGAGCGGGACAGGGTCCTCGGTAGCTCCTACGAGCAGTACTTC.

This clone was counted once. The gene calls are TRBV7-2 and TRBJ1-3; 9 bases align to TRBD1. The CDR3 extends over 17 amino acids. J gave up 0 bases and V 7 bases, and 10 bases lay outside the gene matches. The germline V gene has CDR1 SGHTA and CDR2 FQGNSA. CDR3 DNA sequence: TGTGCCAGCATCCCCGGGACAGGGACCCTCTCTGGAAACACCATATATTTT. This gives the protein CASIPGTGTLSGNTIYF.

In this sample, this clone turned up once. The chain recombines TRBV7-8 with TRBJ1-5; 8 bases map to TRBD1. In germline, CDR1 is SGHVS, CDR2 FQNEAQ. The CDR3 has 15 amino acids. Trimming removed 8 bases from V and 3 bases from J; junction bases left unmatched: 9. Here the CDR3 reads CASSEAGGVNQPQHF. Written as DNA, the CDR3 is TGTGCCAGCTCGGAGGCAGGGGGCGTCAATCAGCCCCAGCATTTT.

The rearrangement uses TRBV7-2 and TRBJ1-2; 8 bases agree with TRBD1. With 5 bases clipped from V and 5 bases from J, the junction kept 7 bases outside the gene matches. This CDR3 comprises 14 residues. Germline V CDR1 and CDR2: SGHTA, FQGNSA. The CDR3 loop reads CASSHNRGSYGYTF. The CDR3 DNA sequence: TGTGCCAGCAGCCACAACAGGGGGAGTTATGGCTACACCTTC.

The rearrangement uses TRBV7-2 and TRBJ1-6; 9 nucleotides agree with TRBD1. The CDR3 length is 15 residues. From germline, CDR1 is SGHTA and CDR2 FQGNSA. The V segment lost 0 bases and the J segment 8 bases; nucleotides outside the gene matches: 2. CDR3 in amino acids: CASSLAGQGHSPLHF. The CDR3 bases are TGTGCCAGCAGCTTAGCGGGACAGGGACATTCACCCCTCCACTTT.

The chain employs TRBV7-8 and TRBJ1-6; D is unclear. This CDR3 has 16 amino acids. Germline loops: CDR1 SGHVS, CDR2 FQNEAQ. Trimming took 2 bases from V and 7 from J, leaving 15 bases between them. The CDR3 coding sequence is TGTGCCAGCAGCTTAAATACCGGACTCCGGAATTCACCCCTCCACTTT. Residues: CASSLNTGLRNSPLHF. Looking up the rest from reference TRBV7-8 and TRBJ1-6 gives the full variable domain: GAGVSQSPRYKVAKRGQDVALRCDPISGHVSLFWYQQALGQGPEFLTYFQNEAQLDKSGLPSDRFFAERPEGSVSTLKIQRTQQEDSAVYLCASSLNTGLRNSPLHFGNGTRLTVT.

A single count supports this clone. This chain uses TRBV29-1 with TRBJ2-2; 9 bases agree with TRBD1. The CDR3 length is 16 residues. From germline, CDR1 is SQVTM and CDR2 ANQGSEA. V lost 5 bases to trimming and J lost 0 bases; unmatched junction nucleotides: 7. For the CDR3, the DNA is TGCAGCGTTCTCCTAGGGGACAGGGCGAACACCGGGGAGCTGTTTTTT. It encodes CSVLLGDRANTGELFF.

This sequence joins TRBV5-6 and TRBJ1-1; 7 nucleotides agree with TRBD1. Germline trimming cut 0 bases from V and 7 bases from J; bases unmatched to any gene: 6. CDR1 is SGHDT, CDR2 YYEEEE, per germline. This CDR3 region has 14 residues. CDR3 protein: CASSLVGQSIEAFF. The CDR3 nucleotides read TGTGCCAGCAGCTTGGTGGGACAGAGTATTGAAGCTTTCTTT.

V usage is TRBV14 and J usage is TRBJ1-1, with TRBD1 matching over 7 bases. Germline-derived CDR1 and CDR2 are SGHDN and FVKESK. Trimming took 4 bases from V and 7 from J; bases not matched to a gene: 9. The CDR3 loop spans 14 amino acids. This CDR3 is CASSPWSRGIEAFF. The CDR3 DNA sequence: TGTGCCAGCAGCCCCTGGAGCAGGGGGATTGAAGCTTTCTTT.

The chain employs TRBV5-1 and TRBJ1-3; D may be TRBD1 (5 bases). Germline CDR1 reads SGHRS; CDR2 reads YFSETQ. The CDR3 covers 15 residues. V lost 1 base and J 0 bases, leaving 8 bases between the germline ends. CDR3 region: CASSLRGDSGNTIYF. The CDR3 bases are TGCGCCAGCAGCTTGCGGGGCGACTCTGGAAACACCATATATTTT.

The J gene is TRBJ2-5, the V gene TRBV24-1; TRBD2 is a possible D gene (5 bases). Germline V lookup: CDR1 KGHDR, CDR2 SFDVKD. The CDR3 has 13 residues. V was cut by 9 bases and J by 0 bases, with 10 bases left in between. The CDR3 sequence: CATGVRDQETQYF. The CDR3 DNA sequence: TGTGCCACCGGAGTGAGGGACCAAGAGACCCAGTACTTC.

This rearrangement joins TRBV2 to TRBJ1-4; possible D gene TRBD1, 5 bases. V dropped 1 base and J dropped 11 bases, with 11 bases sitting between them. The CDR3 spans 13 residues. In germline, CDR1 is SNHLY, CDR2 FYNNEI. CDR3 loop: CASSEGGSGKLFF. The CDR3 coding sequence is TGTGCCAGCAGTGAAGGGGGTTCAGGGAAACTGTTTTTT.

In nucleotides, the CDR3 is TGTGCCACTGCGACTAGCCCTGCCTCCTACGAGCAGTACTTC. Translation gives CATATSPASYEQYF. This rearrangement joins TRBV19 to TRBJ2-7; TRBD2 agrees at 7 bases. CDR3 length: 14 amino acids. V gave up 10 bases and J gave up 0 bases; unmatched junction bases: 9. CDR1 is LNHDA and CDR2 is SQIVND in the germline V gene (reference sequence).

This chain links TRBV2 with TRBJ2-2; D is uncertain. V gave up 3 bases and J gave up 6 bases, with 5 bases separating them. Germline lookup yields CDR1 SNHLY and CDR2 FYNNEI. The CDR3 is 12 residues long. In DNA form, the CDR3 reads TGTGCCAGCAGTGATTCGGCCGGGGAGCTGTTTTTT. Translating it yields CASSDSAGELFF.